This T cell receptor beta chain was captured by sequencing in a study of cytomegalovirus exposure and HLA in healthy donors. The CDR3 has 14 residues. The germline CDR1 and CDR2 sequences are SGDLS and YYNGEE. Trimming removed 3 bases at V and 2 bases at J, with 11 bases between. This PCR relied on a set of 60 Vbeta primers and 13 Jbeta primers. Measured with immunoSEQ multiplex PCR; TCRdb has only the in-frame clones, and not every one. The sample shows 150,000 to 200,000 clones, 84% of them seen only once. The receptor was derived from a boy aged 2 to 9 in good health and CMV-seronegative. Source material: PBMCs. The genes are TRBV9 and TRBJ1-1; D is ambiguous. CDR3 nucleotides: TGTGCCAGCAGCGCTGCGGGGTTAAACACTGAAGCTTTCTTT. Translation gives CASSAAGLNTEAFF. The full variable domain, its missing parts supplied by reference TRBV9 and TRBJ1-1, is DSGVTQTPKHLITATGQRVTLRCSPRSGDLSVYWYQQSLDQGLQFLIQYYNGEERAKGNILERFSAQQFPDLHSELNLSSLELGDSALYFCASSAAGLNTEAFFGQGTRLTVV.